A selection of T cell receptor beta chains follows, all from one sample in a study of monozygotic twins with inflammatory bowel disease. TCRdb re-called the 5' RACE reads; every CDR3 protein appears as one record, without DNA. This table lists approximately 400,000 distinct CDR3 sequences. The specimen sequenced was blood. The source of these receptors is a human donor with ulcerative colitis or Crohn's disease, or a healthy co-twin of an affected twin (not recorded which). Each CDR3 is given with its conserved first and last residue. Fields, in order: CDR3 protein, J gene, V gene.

CDR3aa: CSALPTSGPAGDTQYF
j_gene: TRBJ2-3
v_gene: TRBV20-1

CDR3aa: CASSTIGQTYEQYF
j_gene: TRBJ2-7
v_gene: TRBV5-1

CDR3aa: CASISDRAANYGYTF
j_gene: TRBJ1-2
v_gene: TRBV19

CDR3aa: CASSEVVQGLSFF
j_gene: TRBJ2-1
v_gene: TRBV6-1

CDR3aa: CAISESRRSGNTIYF
j_gene: TRBJ1-3
v_gene: TRBV10-3

CDR3aa: CASSQVKLSSHASYGYTF
j_gene: TRBJ1-2
v_gene: TRBV4-1

CDR3aa: CASSHRSGYGYTF
j_gene: TRBJ1-2
v_gene: TRBV6-5

CDR3aa: CSARAARTDTQYF
j_gene: TRBJ2-3
v_gene: TRBV20-1

CDR3aa: CSARQGFATEAFF
j_gene: TRBJ1-1
v_gene: TRBV20-1

CDR3aa: CASSLDYNQPQHF
j_gene: TRBJ1-5
v_gene: TRBV7-3

CDR3aa: CASSPTAGTVQETQYF
j_gene: TRBJ2-5
v_gene: TRBV7-2

CDR3aa: CASSLSGGRSPLHF
j_gene: TRBJ1-6
v_gene: TRBV12-3/TRBV12-4

CDR3aa: CATSPGQIQETQYF
j_gene: TRBJ2-5
v_gene: TRBV15

CDR3aa: CASSRTDNTNTEAFF
j_gene: TRBJ1-1
v_gene: TRBV19

CDR3aa: CAWTGGKRETQYF
j_gene: TRBJ2-5
v_gene: TRBV30

CDR3aa: CASTRTGGAGAFF
j_gene: TRBJ1-1
v_gene: TRBV19

CDR3aa: CASSGATNEKLFF
j_gene: TRBJ1-4
v_gene: TRBV2

CDR3aa: CSARSGTSVYNEQFF
j_gene: TRBJ2-1
v_gene: TRBV20-1

CDR3aa: CASSLLAGQELNSPLHF
j_gene: TRBJ1-6
v_gene: TRBV7-2

CDR3aa: CASSFPGQGASYEQYF
j_gene: TRBJ2-7
v_gene: TRBV12-3/TRBV12-4

CDR3aa: CASSLTSGGSNTGELFF
j_gene: TRBJ2-2
v_gene: TRBV7-9

CDR3aa: CSASRSYKPEQYF
j_gene: TRBJ2-7
v_gene: TRBV20-1

CDR3aa: CASSYKGVTEAFF
j_gene: TRBJ1-1
v_gene: TRBV6-5

CDR3aa: CASSREHTGELFF
j_gene: TRBJ2-2
v_gene: TRBV23-1

CDR3aa: CASSLSATRRGNTEAFF
j_gene: TRBJ1-1
v_gene: TRBV27

CDR3aa: CASSLGTRGPYEQYF
j_gene: TRBJ2-7
v_gene: TRBV28

CDR3aa: CASSLIGANEQYF
j_gene: TRBJ2-7
v_gene: TRBV12-3/TRBV12-4